The next 25 T cell receptor beta chains were all read from a single sample in a study of blood T cell repertoires in COVID-19. Some clones are missing from TCRdb's copy, which holds only in-frame ones; the method was immunoSEQ multiplex PCR. The sample yields 20,000 to 25,000 clones, approximately 84% seen once. The sequenced sample consisted of peripheral blood. These receptors came from a man aged 40-50 years with acute or convalescent COVID-19.

The chain carries TRBV5-6 and TRBJ1-2; D gene uncertain. The CDR3 contains 15 residues. Germline V gives CDR1 SGHDT, CDR2 YYEEEE. V lost 0 bases to trimming and J lost 2 bases, with 11 bases between them. CDR3 amino acids: CASSLATAANYGYTF. Here the CDR3 DNA reads TGTGCCAGCAGCTTGGCCACAGCGGCCAACTATGGCTACACCTTC.

V usage is TRBV5-4 and J usage is TRBJ2-6, with TRBD1 matching 7 bases. Germline lookup yields CDR1 SGHNT and CDR2 YYREEE (reference sequence). The junction had 5 bases not matched to a gene; V was cut back by 0 bases and J by 2 bases. The CDR3 is made up of 17 amino acids. Here the CDR3 DNA reads TGTGCCAGCAGCTTGGGACAGGGCTCGCCTGGGGCCAACGTCCTGACTTTC. Protein sequence: CASSLGQGSPGANVLTF.

The chain joins TRBV6-5 to TRBJ2-5, with 7 nucleotides matching TRBD2. V shed 0 bases, J shed 5 bases, and the junction held 9 bases outside the gene matches. The CDR3 length is 16 residues. Germline V gene lookup returns CDR1 MNHEY and CDR2 SVGAGI. This CDR3 is CASSYSGSAGDETQYF. CDR3 coding DNA: TGTGCCAGCAGTTACTCTGGATCGGCGGGGGATGAGACCCAGTACTTC.

The chain combines TRBV5-1 with TRBJ2-3, with TRBD1 matching 8 bases. The CDR3 extends over 16 amino acids. Per the germline V gene, CDR1 is SGHRS and CDR2 is YFSETQ. The V segment lost 0 bases and the J segment 3 bases; nucleotides outside the gene matches: 6. The CDR3 here is CASSLEGRGLTDTQYF. In DNA, the CDR3 is TGCGCCAGCAGCTTGGAGGGCAGGGGGCTAACAGATACGCAGTATTTT.

This clone has a single count. This chain links TRBV6-5 with TRBJ1-4; TRBD1 matches at 9 bases. The CDR3 runs to 12 residues. V lost 6 bases and J lost 14; bases outside the gene matches: 7. Germline CDR1 reads MNHEY; CDR2 reads SVGAGI. CDR3 residues: CASSYGTGRLFF. Written as DNA, the CDR3 is TGTGCCAGCAGCTACGGGACAGGGAGGCTGTTTTTT.

This chain connects TRBV11-2 to TRBJ1-1; D call uncertain. The CDR3 extends over 13 amino acids. Germline loops: CDR1 SGHAT, CDR2 FQNNGV. The V end was cut by 5 bases, the J end by 3 bases, with 10 bases between. DNA for the CDR3: TGTGCCAGCAGCCGACGACGGGACACTGAAGCTTTCTTT. The encoded protein is CASSRRRDTEAFF. The full variable domain, with the rest looked up from reference TRBV11-2 and TRBJ1-1, is EAGVAQSPRYKIIEKRQSVAFWCNPISGHATLYWYQQILGQGPKLLIQFQNNGVVDDSQLPKDRFSAERLKGVDSTLKIQPAKLEDSAVYLCASSRRRDTEAFFGQGTRLTVV.

V gene TRBV7-9 combines with J gene TRBJ1-5; 9 nucleotides match TRBD1. Germline CDR1 SEHNR, CDR2 FQNEAQ (reference sequence). The CDR3 length is 16 residues. Trimming removed 1 base from V and 7 bases from J; junction bases left unmatched: 8. CDR3 amino acids: CASSLGVGQGRQPQHF. Here the CDR3 DNA reads TGTGCCAGCAGCTTAGGGGTAGGACAGGGGCGCCAGCCCCAGCATTTT.

V gene TRBV6-4 combines with J gene TRBJ1-4; possible D gene TRBD1, 5 bases. The CDR3 spans 15 residues. Trimming removed 7 bases at V and 1 base at J, with 13 bases between. Germline V gene sequence: CDR1 MRHNA, CDR2 SNTAGT. The chain's CDR3 is CASIRQRQTNEKLFF. The CDR3 DNA reads as TGTGCCAGCATAAGACAGCGACAAACTAATGAAAAACTGTTTTTT.

The genes are TRBV7-8 and TRBJ2-4, with TRBD2 matching 10 bases. Germline CDR1 SGHVS, CDR2 FQNEAQ. J lost 0 bases, V lost 5 bases, and 10 bases had no gene match. The CDR3 runs 18 residues. DNA for the CDR3: TGTGCCAGCAGCAATCTAGCGGGAGCGGGGTTAGCCAAAAACATTCAGTACTTC. Protein: CASSNLAGAGLAKNIQYF.

In DNA, the CDR3 is TGTGCCAGCAGTCACGAGCGTTTCCAAGGCCAAGAGACCCAGTACTTC. Residues: CASSHERFQGQETQYF. V usage is TRBV2 and J usage is TRBJ2-5; D unresolved. Germline CDR1 reads SNHLY; CDR2 reads FYNNEI. CDR3 length: 16 amino acids. The ends were cut back, 5 bases at V and 1 base at J, with 17 bases in the middle.

This chain joins TRBV2 and TRBJ1-2; the D is unclear. V shed 6 bases and J shed 8 bases, with 10 bases lying between them. The CDR3 runs to 11 residues. Germline V gives CDR1 SNHLY, CDR2 FYNNEI. The CDR3 is CASREGAGYTF. The CDR3 DNA sequence: TGTGCCAGCAGAGAGGGTGCCGGCTACACCTTC.

V is TRBV9 and J is TRBJ1-2; the D gene is possibly TRBD1 (5 bases). In germline, CDR1 is SGDLS, CDR2 YYNGEE. CDR3 length: 15 residues. The V end was cut by 5 bases, the J end by 3 bases, with 17 bases between. The CDR3, as DNA: TGTGCCAGCAGGCCAAGTAGGTGGGGGGACTATGGCTACACCTTC. As protein: CASRPSRWGDYGYTF. The full variable domain, rest sourced from reference TRBV9 and TRBJ1-2, is DSGVTQTPKHLITATGQRVTLRCSPRSGDLSVYWYQQSLDQGLQFLIQYYNGEERAKGNILERFSAQQFPDLHSELNLSSLELGDSALYFCASRPSRWGDYGYTFGSGTRLTVV.

The V and J genes are TRBV9 and TRBJ1-2, with no clear D. The V gene lost 2 bases and the J gene lost 2 bases, with 7 bases spanning the gap. The CDR3 runs 13 residues. Germline lookup yields CDR1 SGDLS and CDR2 YYNGEE. The DNA for the CDR3 is TGTGCCAGCAGCGTCAGGATAAACTATGGCTACACCTTC. Its translation: CASSVRINYGYTF.

The chain joins TRBV30 to TRBJ2-2, with D possibly being TRBD2 (5 bases). CDR1 and CDR2 (germline): GTSNPN, SVGIG (reference sequence). V was cut by 0 bases and J by 1 base, with 9 bases left in between. CDR3 length: 15 residues. The CDR3 region is CAWSVRGRNTGELFF. CDR3 sequence (DNA): TGTGCCTGGAGTGTACGTGGGAGGAACACCGGGGAGCTGTTTTTT. The full variable domain, with the rest looked up from reference TRBV30 and TRBJ2-2, is SQTIHQWPATLVQPVGSPLSLECTVEGTSNPNLYWYRQAAGRGLQLLFYSVGIGQISSEVPQNLSASRPQDRQFILSSKKLLLSDSGFYLCAWSVRGRNTGELFFGEGSRLTVL.

The chain uses TRBV18 and TRBJ1-3; D gene unclear. CDR3 size: 14 residues. Germline values: CDR1 KGHSH, CDR2 LQKENI. V was trimmed by 3 bases and J by 0 bases, leaving 6 bases between them. This chain's CDR3 is CASSPASSGNTIYF. The CDR3 nucleotides read TGTGCCAGCTCACCGGCAAGCTCTGGAAACACCATATATTTT.

Details on this clone: This same CDR3 is encoded by further DNA sequences in the sample. This rearrangement joins TRBV29-1 to TRBJ2-7; possibly TRBD1 for D (5 bases). The V end lost 4 bases, the J end lost 6 bases, and 10 bases lay between the germline ends. Looked up from germline, CDR1 is SQVTM and CDR2 is ANQGSEA. CDR3 length equals 11 residues. As DNA, the CDR3 is TGCAGCGTTGGTCAGGGAAGCGAGCAGTACTTC. Its translation: CSVGQGSEQYF.

This chain uses TRBV7-2 with TRBJ2-7; 12 bases line up with TRBD2. The J call may be wrong; the DNA end is better matched by TRBJ2-1. This CDR3 has 17 amino acids. From germline, CDR1 is SGHTA and CDR2 FQGNSA. The CDR3 DNA reads as TGTGCCAGCAGCTCCCCAAGCCTAGCGGGAGGGTACAATGAGCAGTTCTTC. Its translation: CASSSPSLAGGYNEQFF.

The chain links TRBV27 to TRBJ1-2; TRBD1 matches 9 bases. This CDR3 comprises 15 residues. After removal of 9 bases from V and 2 bases from J, the junction contained 10 bases not matched to a gene. Per germline, CDR1 MNHEY and CDR2 SMNVEV (reference sequence). The CDR3 coding sequence is TGTGCCAGTAAAAATGCGGGACAGGGAAACTATGGCTACACCTTC. Its protein is CASKNAGQGNYGYTF.

The chain links TRBV10-3 to TRBJ1-3, with no clear D. Deletions cut 2 bases from V and 0 bases from J, with 5 bases between. Per the germline V gene, CDR1 is ENHRY and CDR2 is SYGVKD. The length of the CDR3 is 14 residues. The CDR3 DNA reads as TGTGCCATCAGTGAGAGTAGCTCTGGAAACACCATATATTTT. This sequence encodes CAISESSSGNTIYF.

The chain uses TRBV14 and TRBJ1-3, with 9 positions matching TRBD1. The germline V gene encodes CDR1 SGHDN and CDR2 FVKESK. CDR3 length: 16 amino acids. V lost 3 bases and J lost 4; bases outside the gene matches: 7. The CDR3 reads CASSHETGTGGNTIYF. Here the CDR3 DNA reads TGTGCCAGCAGCCACGAAACCGGGACAGGGGGAAACACCATATATTTT.

The rearrangement joins TRBV9 to TRBJ1-6; D is ambiguous. CDR3 size: 17 residues. V lost 0 bases to trimming and J lost 1 base, with 11 bases between them. CDR1 and CDR2 (germline): SGDLS, YYNGEE. Here the CDR3 reads CASSVDGVASYNSPLHF. The CDR3 DNA reads TGTGCCAGCAGCGTAGACGGGGTAGCGTCCTATAATTCACCCCTCCACTTT.

The chain combines TRBV9 with TRBJ2-2; the D gene is possibly TRBD2 (6 bases). The germline V gene encodes CDR1 SGDLS and CDR2 YYNGEE. This CDR3 spans 17 amino acids. Deletions cut 0 bases from V and 2 bases from J, with 14 bases between. The CDR3 DNA reads TGTGCCAGCAGCGTAGGTTTGATCGGGAGTAACACCGGGGAGCTGTTTTTT. Translation gives CASSVGLIGSNTGELFF.

The V call is TRBV7-7, the J call TRBJ2-7; 7 nucleotides line up with TRBD1. The CDR3 totals 14 residues. Looked up from germline, CDR1 is SSHAT and CDR2 is FNYEAQ (reference sequence). Unmatched junction bases numbered 4, after V lost 5 bases and J lost 0 bases. The CDR3 bases are TGTGCCAGCAGCCGCGACAGGGACTCCTACGAGCAGTACTTC. Protein: CASSRDRDSYEQYF.

This clone has only a few counts. The gene calls are TRBV3-1 (or the pseudogene TRBV3-2) and TRBJ1-4; D gene uncertain. This CDR3 spans 15 amino acids. The germline gives CDR1 LGHDT, CDR2 YNNKEL (reference sequence). The germline V and J ends were trimmed by 4 bases and 0 bases, with 9 bases remaining between them. The DNA of the CDR3 is TGTGCCAGCAGCCTATGGGCAGCAACTAATGAAAAACTGTTTTTT. Its protein is CASSLWAATNEKLFF.

This clone was found a few times. The rearrangement joins TRBV6-5 to TRBJ1-1; 9 bases line up with TRBD1. Germline loops: CDR1 MNHEY, CDR2 SVGAGI. The CDR3 is made up of 13 amino acids. V lost 2 bases and J lost 10; bases outside the gene matches: 5. In DNA, the CDR3 is TGTGCCAGCAGTTACAGCAACAGGGGGCTAGCTTTCTTT. Translation gives CASSYSNRGLAFF.